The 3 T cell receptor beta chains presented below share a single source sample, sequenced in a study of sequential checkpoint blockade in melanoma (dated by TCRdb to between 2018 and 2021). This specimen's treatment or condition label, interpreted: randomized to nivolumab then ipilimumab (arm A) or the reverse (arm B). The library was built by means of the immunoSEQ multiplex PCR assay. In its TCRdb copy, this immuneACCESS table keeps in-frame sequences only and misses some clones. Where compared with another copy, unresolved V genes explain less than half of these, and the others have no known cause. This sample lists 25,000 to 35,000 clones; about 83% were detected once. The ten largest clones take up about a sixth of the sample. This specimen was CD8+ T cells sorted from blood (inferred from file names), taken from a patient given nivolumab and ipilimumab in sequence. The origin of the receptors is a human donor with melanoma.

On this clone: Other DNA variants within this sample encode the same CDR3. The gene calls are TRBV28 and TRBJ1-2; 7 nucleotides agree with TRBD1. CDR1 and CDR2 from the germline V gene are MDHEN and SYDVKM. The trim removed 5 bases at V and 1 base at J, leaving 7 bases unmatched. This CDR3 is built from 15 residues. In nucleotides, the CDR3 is TGTGCCAGCAGTACCTGGGACAGCAGTAACTATGGCTACACCTTC. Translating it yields CASSTWDSSNYGYTF.

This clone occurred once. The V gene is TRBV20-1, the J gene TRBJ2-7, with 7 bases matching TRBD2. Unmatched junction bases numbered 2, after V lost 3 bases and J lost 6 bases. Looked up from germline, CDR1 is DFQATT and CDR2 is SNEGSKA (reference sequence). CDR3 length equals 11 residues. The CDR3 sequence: CSASGRFEQYF. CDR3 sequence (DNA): TGCAGTGCTAGCGGGAGGTTCGAGCAGTACTTC.

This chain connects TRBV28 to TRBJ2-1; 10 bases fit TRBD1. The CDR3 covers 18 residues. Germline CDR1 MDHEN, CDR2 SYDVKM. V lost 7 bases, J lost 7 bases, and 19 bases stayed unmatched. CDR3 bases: TGTGCCAGCACCCTCCCAGACAGGGGGCGAGGGTGGCGGAATGAGCAGTTCTTC. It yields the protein CASTLPDRGRGWRNEQFF.